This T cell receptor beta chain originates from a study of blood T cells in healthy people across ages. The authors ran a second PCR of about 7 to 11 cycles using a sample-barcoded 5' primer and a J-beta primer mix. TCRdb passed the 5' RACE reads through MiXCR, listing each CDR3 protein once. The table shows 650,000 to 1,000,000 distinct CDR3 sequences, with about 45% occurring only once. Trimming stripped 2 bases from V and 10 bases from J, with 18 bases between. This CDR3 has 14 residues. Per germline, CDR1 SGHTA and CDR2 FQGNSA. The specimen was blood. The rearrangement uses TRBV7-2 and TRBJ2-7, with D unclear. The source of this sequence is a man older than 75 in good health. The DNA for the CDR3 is TGTGCCAGCAGCTTATCTGGCCAGATTCGTGCCCAGTACTTC. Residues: CASSLSGQIRAQYF.